This T cell receptor beta chain was sequenced for a study of CD8 T cells in Susac syndrome. Reverse transcription used roughly 0.5 to 1 ug RNA and random hexamers. Amplification of TCR beta CDR3 across 54 Vbeta and 13 Jbeta was performed with immunoSEQ multiplex PCR. TCRdb fed the immunoSEQ multiplex PCR reads into MiXCR, producing one record per CDR3 protein. The sample has 85,000 to 90,000 distinct CDR3 sequences; approximately 92% are singletons. The authors carried out high-throughput sequencing of TCR beta. They applied it to CD8+ and CD4+ T cells obtained from blood. The CD8+ and CD4+ T cells were isolated magnetically using a negative isolation approach, whereas the TEMRA cells were enriched by FACS. CDR3 length: 15 amino acids. The germline V gene has CDR1 SGHVS and CDR2 FQNEAQ. V dropped 5 bases and J dropped 7; count of bases not matched to a gene: 13.

Material for sequencing was CD8+ T cells from PBMCs. This rearrangement joins TRBV7-8 to TRBJ1-2; 7 bases fit TRBD1. The clonotype originates from a human donor in good health. The DNA of the CDR3 is TGTGCCAGCAGCCCCGGAGAGGGGGCGTCTCGTGGCTACACCTTC. This codes for CASSPGEGASRGYTF.